The source of this TCR beta chain is a study of blood T cell repertoires in COVID-19. Turning to the study itself: Acute-phase and convalescent COVID-19 samples originated in the United States, Italy and Spain. PBMCs, B-cell-depleted T cells, or T cells were the source of the cDNA or gDNA that made up the material.

Authors' data handling: Using reference gene primer amplification, nucleated cell counts were estimated. TCRdb's table, derived via immunoSEQ multiplex PCR, lists solely in-frame clones and lacks some. V, J and clone size derive from that table, while D and trimming were established from the DNA sequence. Altogether approximately 44,000 clones are present, over 70% being singletons, with the ten largest covering roughly 5.6%. Sequencing used peripheral blood. This receptor was obtained from a human donor in a cohort sampled during active COVID-19.

The CDR3 bases are TGTGCCAGCAGCCAAGTGGGTACGGGGGTGAGTGAGCAGTTCTTC. Amino acids: CASSQVGTGVSEQFF. V is TRBV3-1 (or the pseudogene TRBV3-2) and J is TRBJ2-1, with a tentative D call TRBD2 (6 bases). Germline V gives CDR1 LGHDT, CDR2 YNNKEL (reference sequence). This CDR3 is 15 amino acids long. Trimming removed 1 base from V and 9 bases from J, with 16 bases in between.